This T cell receptor beta chain was recorded in a study of control samples from healthy donors and cancer patients. Sequencing used immunoSEQ multiplex PCR; TCRdb keeps in-frame clones, though not all of them. The sample has fewer than 120,000 clones; roughly 88% are singletons. Germline V gene data show CDR1 as SGHTA and CDR2 as FQGNSA. This CDR3 comprises 15 residues. The V gene end was trimmed by 6 bases and the J gene end by 2 bases; junction bases not matched to a gene: 4. V usage is TRBV7-2 and J usage is TRBJ2-7, with 13 bases identical to TRBD2. The clonotype comes from a woman aged 55 to 70 with lung cancer. Sequenced material: PBMCs. CDR3 DNA sequence: TGTGCCAGCAGGTTTACTAGCGGGAGGGCCTACGAGCAGTACTTC. Its translation: CASRFTSGRAYEQYF.